This TCR beta chain emerged from a study of T cells in Graves' hyperthyroidism and ophthalmopathy. This clonotype was counted ten times or more. Amplification of TCR beta CDR3 regions was performed using RNA transcripts as template. The HTBI set primed first-round TCR CDR3 RT-PCR. TCRdb called the multiplex PCR reads again in MiXCR, with one record for every CDR3 protein. The sample contains fewer than 550,000 distinct CDR3 sequences, more than 15% of which appear only once. CDR1 is DFQATT and CDR2 is SNEGSKA in the germline V gene (reference sequence). The CDR3 loop spans 11 amino acids. V was cut by 6 bases and J by 3 bases, with 8 bases left in between.

What was sequenced was blood. J is TRBJ2-5 and V is TRBV20-1; D uncertain. The TCR was taken from a woman aged 18-29 years with Graves' hyperthyroidism. The CDR3 reads CSATLKETQYF. Here the CDR3 DNA reads TGCAGTGCAACTCTTAAAGAGACCCAGTACTTC.